The 16 T cell receptor beta chains presented below share a single source sample, sequenced in a study of cytomegalovirus exposure and HLA in healthy donors. Primers: 60 Vbeta forward and 13 Jbeta reverse. Only in-frame clones appear in the TCRdb table, and some are missing; sequencing was by immunoSEQ multiplex PCR. The data show approximately 130,000 clones, over 75% seen once. The sequenced material came from PBMCs. The receptor set was obtained from a man aged 45-65 years in good health and CMV-seronegative.

This sequence joins TRBV6-6 and TRBJ2-2, with D possibly being TRBD2 (6 bases). Looked up from germline, CDR1 is MNHNY and CDR2 is SVGAGI (reference sequence). Trimming took 6 bases from V and 5 from J, leaving 10 bases between them. The CDR3 is 13 residues long. The CDR3 DNA follows: TGTGCCAGCAGACTCCTAGCGACCGGGGAGCTGTTTTTT. Translating it yields CASRLLATGELFF.

The CDR3 sequence is CASSEFGWEGEAFF. The CDR3 DNA follows: TGTGCCAGCAGTGAATTCGGGTGGGAGGGTGAAGCTTTCTTT. The V and J genes are TRBV2 and TRBJ1-1; unclear D gene. The length of the CDR3 is 14 residues. Per germline, CDR1 SNHLY and CDR2 FYNNEI. V was shortened by 2 bases and J by 7 bases, with 14 bases between the two germline ends.

In nucleotides, the CDR3 is TGTGCCAGCTTCACCTACGGACAGGAGCAGTTCTTC. Protein product: CASFTYGQEQFF. The chain joins TRBV6-5 to TRBJ2-1, with TRBD1 as a possible D gene (6 bases). The ends were cut back, 8 bases at V and 10 bases at J, with 15 bases in the middle. The germline V gene encodes CDR1 MNHEY and CDR2 SVGAGI. The CDR3 contains 12 residues.

This sequence joins TRBV18 and TRBJ2-3; maybe TRBD2 (6 bases). The CDR3 totals 15 residues. V was cut by 2 bases and J by 5 bases, with 14 bases left in between. Germline V gives CDR1 KGHSH, CDR2 LQKENI. CDR3 DNA sequence: TGTGCCAGCTCACCAGGATGGCGGGAAGGAGATACGCAGTATTTT. This translates into CASSPGWREGDTQYF.

This chain links TRBV10-3 with TRBJ1-5, with 8 bases matching TRBD1. This CDR3 is 15 amino acids long. Germline V lookup: CDR1 ENHRY, CDR2 SYGVKD. Losses at the gene ends were 2 bases for V and 2 bases for J; bases not matched to a gene: 2. The CDR3 coding sequence is TGTGCCATCAGTGAGAGGGGACAGGGCAATCAGCCCCAGCATTTT. It is translated as CAISERGQGNQPQHF.

V usage is TRBV9 and J usage is TRBJ2-6; D is perhaps TRBD2 (5 bases). Germline V gene lookup returns CDR1 SGDLS and CDR2 YYNGEE. This CDR3 comprises 15 residues. V dropped 3 bases and J dropped 4 bases, with 11 bases sitting between them. CDR3 coding DNA: TGTGCCAGCAGCGACTGGCGGGCGGGGGCCAACGTCCTGACTTTC. It specifies CASSDWRAGANVLTF.

CDR3 protein: CASSRRALQGETQYF. DNA of the CDR3: TGTGCCAGCAGCCGCCGGGCCCTCCAGGGAGAGACCCAGTACTTC. The chain combines TRBV6-5 with TRBJ2-5; possible D gene TRBD1, 5 bases. CDR1 and CDR2 from the germline V gene are MNHEY and SVGAGI. Trimming removed 6 bases from V and 4 bases from J, with 18 bases in between. This CDR3 has 15 residues.

V is TRBV2 and J is TRBJ2-1; 9 nucleotides agree with TRBD1. Germline CDR1 is SNHLY and CDR2 is FYNNEI. This CDR3 spans 15 amino acids. J gave up 7 bases and V 4 bases, and 8 bases lay outside the gene matches. DNA of the CDR3: TGTGCCAGCAGTGTAAGGGGACAGGGTGGGAATGAGCAGTTCTTC. Translating gives CASSVRGQGGNEQFF.

The chain uses TRBV11-2 and TRBJ2-7; the D gene is possibly TRBD1 (6 bases). CDR1 and CDR2 (germline): SGHAT, FQNNGV. CDR3 size: 15 residues. V was trimmed by 4 bases and J by 4 bases, leaving 17 bases between them. DNA for the CDR3: TGTGCCAGCAGCTCTTGGACAGTTTCGACATACGAGCAGTACTTC. Its protein product is CASSSWTVSTYEQYF.

The CDR3 sequence: CAIRAGLAGETQYF. The CDR3 region has the DNA TGTGCCATCAGAGCGGGACTAGCAGGAGAGACCCAGTACTTC. The rearrangement joins TRBV10-3 to TRBJ2-5, with TRBD2 matching 9 bases. This CDR3 has 14 amino acids. CDR1 is ENHRY, CDR2 SYGVKD, per germline. Trimming took 6 bases from V and 4 from J; bases not matched to a gene: 6.

The chain is built from TRBV7-9 and TRBJ2-1; 9 bases are a match to TRBD1. The CDR3 has 15 amino acids. Germline-derived CDR1 and CDR2 are SEHNR and FQNEAQ (reference sequence). V gave up 3 bases and J gave up 9 bases; unmatched junction bases: 9. The CDR3 DNA reads as TGTGCCAGCAGCTTGGCGGGACAGGGTGGCAGTGAGCAGTTCTTC. It specifies CASSLAGQGGSEQFF.

This clone was detected once. This chain joins TRBV16 and TRBJ2-1; maybe TRBD2 (6 bases). This CDR3 is built from 16 residues. CDR1 and CDR2 from the germline V gene are KGHSY and FQNENV. The V end was cut by 0 bases, the J end by 7 bases, with 16 bases between. The CDR3 DNA is TGTGCCAGCAGCCAATCACGTAGCGGAGACCTAAATGAGCAGTTCTTC. Translation gives CASSQSRSGDLNEQFF.

The V call is TRBV7-9, the J call TRBJ1-1; 8 nucleotides line up with TRBD1. With V trimmed by 6 bases and J by 4 bases, 7 bases remained unmatched. In germline, CDR1 is SEHNR, CDR2 FQNEAQ (reference sequence). The CDR3 is made up of 14 amino acids. The CDR3 sequence: CASRRIRGRTEAFF. The CDR3 region has the DNA TGTGCCAGCAGACGAATCAGGGGGCGCACTGAAGCTTTCTTT.

This clone has just a few counts. The chain recombines TRBV28 with TRBJ2-7, with a possible D match to TRBD2 (6 bases). The ends were cut back, 6 bases at V and 3 bases at J, with 21 bases in the middle. The CDR3 length is 16 residues. Germline values: CDR1 MDHEN, CDR2 SYDVKM. CDR3 region: CASSRRSGGGVYEQYF. In DNA, the CDR3 is TGTGCCAGCAGCCGCAGGTCTGGCGGAGGGGTCTACGAGCAGTACTTC.

This rearrangement joins TRBV18 to TRBJ2-3; possible D gene TRBD1, 5 bases. V lost 1 base and J 6 bases, leaving 14 bases between the germline ends. The germline CDR1 and CDR2 sequences are KGHSH and LQKENI. This CDR3 spans 15 amino acids. The CDR3 sequence: CASSPQGSFVDTQYF. DNA of the CDR3: TGTGCCAGCTCACCACAGGGGTCATTTGTGGATACGCAGTATTTT.

This CDR3 is CASSPPSWTGGTYEQYF. The CDR3 bases are TGTGCCAGCTCACCACCGAGCTGGACAGGAGGAACCTACGAGCAGTACTTC. V is TRBV18 and J is TRBJ2-7, with TRBD1 identical over 7 bases. Germline V gene sequence: CDR1 KGHSH, CDR2 LQKENI. This CDR3 is built from 17 residues. V was clipped by 0 bases and J by 2 bases; unmatched bases: 10. The full variable domain, with the rest looked up from reference TRBV18 and TRBJ2-7, is NAGVMQNPRHLVRRRGQEARLRCSPMKGHSHVYWYRQLPEEGLKFMVYLQKENIIDESGMPKERFSAEFPKEGPSILRIQQVVRGDSAAYFCASSPPSWTGGTYEQYFGPGTRLTVT.